The source of this T cell receptor beta chain is a study of T cell responses to AZD1222 COVID-19 vaccine. V lost 2 bases and J lost 8; bases outside the gene matches: 3. This CDR3 is 14 amino acids long. Looked up from germline, CDR1 is SNHLY and CDR2 is FYNNEI. This clone appeared a single time. Assay: immunoSEQ multiplex PCR; the TCRdb copy retains only in-frame clones and omits some. The sample carries some 120,000 clones, 70% to 90% recorded once. This TCR was sampled from an adult in good health. V gene TRBV2 combines with J gene TRBJ2-1; 10 bases map to TRBD2. The source material was peripheral blood, sampled on day 0 of AZD1222 vaccination. The CDR3 sequence is CASSELAGADEQFF. CDR3 DNA: TGTGCCAGCAGTGAACTAGCGGGGGCTGATGAGCAGTTCTTC.